This TCR beta chain was documented in a study of T cell responses to AZD1222 COVID-19 vaccine (dated by TCRdb to 2020 to 2022). Context from the whole study: TCR sequencing covered 230 or so trial participants: nearly 210 given two doses of AZD1222 and approximately 26 given two doses of MenACWY control vaccine. Trial participants were enrolled by age into subgroups of 18-55, 56-69 and 70-plus years, and roughly 150, 30 and 60 TCR-sequenced participants, respectively, were included in these subgroups.

Explained via the paper, the time point label denotes: baseline before first vaccination. The treatment or condition label, read with the paper, signifies: meningococcal conjugate vaccine given as trial control. Vaccinee samples came from UK trials COV001 and COV002, including a single-blind randomized controlled phase 2/3 trial of AZD1222 (ChAdOx1 nCoV-19) in healthy adults. For TCRbeta chain sequencing, PBMC samples were collected from trial participants at day 0 and at day 28 after the second dose. Overall study results and their limits: Only 5 to 7 AZD1222 recipients were SARS-CoV-2 seropositive at baseline, limiting conclusions about previously exposed vaccinees. Because no day 14 peak-response samples were available, the repertoires could be characterized only after the peak T cell response. CD4 TCRs associated with the vaccine covered the entire spike protein, and the dominant responses were in regions 160-218 and 743-854. Participants were mostly white British and included more females than males, and it was suggested by the authors that clonal diversity may have been underestimated. The 56-69-year group was small, and its depth increase did not reach significance, likely because of low power. A significant rise in spike-specific TCR breadth and depth was observed after two AZD1222 doses relative to day 0 and relative to MenACWY recipients. Nearly half of unique spike-specific TCRs reportedly recognized epitopes outside regions mutated in the B.1.351 and B.1.1.7 variants.

The CDR3 regions of human TCRbeta chains were analyzed by immunosequencing. The authors' pipeline ran thus. TCRs in the repertoires were compared against a reference library of SARS-CoV-2-specific TCRs that had been generated with the MIRA antigen-specificity platform. Breadth meant the fraction of unique TCRs that were SARS-CoV-2-associated, whereas depth meant the fraction of total T cells that were SARS-CoV-2-associated. Using the MIRA data, each spike-specific TCR was mapped to the spike region that the TCR reacts to and placed in a CD4 or CD8 class. Log10-transformed breadth and depth values were compared by one-way ANOVA with Sidak's multiple comparisons tests. TCRdb carries this immuneACCESS record with in-frame sequences only. Its versions omit some clonotypes, under half of them owing to an unresolved V gene in the studies checked, with the rest unexplained. That table supplies the V and J calls and clone size; D and trimming were determined from the DNA. The sample contains about 100,000 clones, over 75% of them found a single time. The ten top clones hold 4% to 4.5% of the sample.

CDR1 is given as DFQATT and CDR2 as SNEGSKA, both from the germline V gene (reference sequence). Ends trimmed: V by 3 bases, J by 2 bases; bases unmatched to a gene: 2. The CDR3 holds 13 amino acids from the cysteine to the phenylalanine. CDR3 DNA is the only sequence kept; it has 39 bases, read in frame from the first base. Turning to this clone: There is no known antigen for this receptor. No base quality information exists; no much larger clone differs at one position.

The rearrangement joined TRBV20-1 to TRBJ1-2; 8 bases in between match TRBD1. Here the sequenced sample was peripheral blood, taken on day 0 of MenACWY control vaccination. This TCR came from an adult in good health. The DNA is as follows: TGCAGTGCTAGTGACAGGGGAAACTATGGCTACACCTTC. This yields the protein CSASDRGNYGYTF.